These 29 T cell receptor beta chains came from one sample sequenced in a study of a mutant IDH1 vaccine in newly diagnosed glioma. The assay was immunoSEQ multiplex PCR, and TCRdb's table has in-frame clones only and misses some. The data hold tens of thousands of clones, with roughly 80% observed a single time. The time point: baseline, week 1 (first vaccination visit). Described treatment: pre-vaccination baseline after standard-of-care therapy. This specimen consisted of PBMCs, obtained from a glioma patient treated with radiotherapy, temozolomide or both. The receptor set was obtained from a woman between 40 and 55 years old with glioma.

The rearrangement joins TRBV6-6 to TRBJ2-7, with no clear D. CDR3 length: 14 residues. The V end was cut by 6 bases, the J end by 2 bases, with 14 bases between. Germline assignment: CDR1 MNHNY and CDR2 SVGAGI (reference sequence). Here the CDR3 reads CASSNALAPYEQYF. The CDR3 coding sequence is TGTGCCAGCAGCAACGCACTCGCACCCTACGAGCAGTACTTC.

A few counts support this clone. This chain uses TRBV7-2 with TRBJ2-1; 10 bases fit TRBD2. CDR3 length equals 14 residues. Looked up from germline, CDR1 is SGHTA and CDR2 is FQGNSA. The V gene end was trimmed by 2 bases and the J gene end by 9 bases; junction bases not matched to a gene: 4. In DNA, the CDR3 is TGTGCCAGCAGCTTAACTAGCGGGGTGTTTGAGCAGTTCTTC. Translating gives CASSLTSGVFEQFF.

The chain combines TRBV7-2 with TRBJ2-1; 12 nucleotides agree with TRBD2. The CDR3 sequence is 15 residues long. CDR1 is SGHTA and CDR2 is FQGNSA in the germline V gene. V lost 5 bases and J lost 3; bases outside the gene matches: 2. In DNA, the CDR3 is TGTGCCAGCAGCGAACTAGCGGGGGGCTACAATGAGCAGTTCTTC. Amino acids: CASSELAGGYNEQFF.

The chain is built from TRBV5-5 and TRBJ2-7; D is unresolved. The CDR3 consists of 12 residues. The germline gives CDR1 SGHKS, CDR2 YYEKEE (reference sequence). Trimming took off 4 bases at V and 0 bases at J, with 5 bases between the two ends. Written as DNA, the CDR3 is TGTGCCAGCAGCCCCCCCTCCTACGAGCAGTACTTC. Translating gives CASSPPSYEQYF.

The chain has TRBV7-9 and TRBJ1-1; no firm D call. CDR1 SEHNR and CDR2 FQNEAQ come from the germline V gene (reference sequence). Trimming removed 1 base at V and 0 bases at J, with 9 bases between. The CDR3 extends over 15 amino acids. The CDR3 nucleotides read TGTGCCAGCAGCTTAGAGTGGAGGGTGAACACTGAAGCTTTCTTT. It specifies CASSLEWRVNTEAFF.

This clone is categorized as medium-sized. The rearrangement uses TRBV27 and TRBJ1-6; perhaps TRBD1 as D (6 bases). The V end lost 8 bases, the J end lost 6 bases, and 14 bases lay between the germline ends. Germline CDR1 reads MNHEY; CDR2 reads SMNVEV (reference sequence). CDR3 length: 14 residues. The CDR3: CASGFRGTNSPLHF. The DNA of the CDR3 is TGTGCCAGCGGATTCAGGGGAACTAATTCACCCCTCCACTTT.

J is TRBJ1-5 and V is TRBV2; 7 nucleotides line up with TRBD1. Germline loops: CDR1 SNHLY, CDR2 FYNNEI. The junction had 4 bases not matched to a gene; V was cut back by 3 bases and J by 2 bases. The CDR3 has 15 amino acids. CDR3 DNA sequence: TGTGCCAGCAGTGATCGAGGGGGCGGCAATCAGCCCCAGCATTTT. Its translation: CASSDRGGGNQPQHF.

This clone showed up just once. The chain is built from TRBV5-1 and TRBJ2-5; D not certain. Per the germline V gene, CDR1 is SGHRS and CDR2 is YFSETQ. The CDR3 consists of 14 residues. V lost 0 bases, J lost 4 bases, and 10 bases lay in between. CDR3 sequence (DNA): TGCGCCAGCAGCTTGGGAGGTAGCTCAGAGACCCAGTACTTC. Its protein is CASSLGGSSETQYF.

V is TRBV11-2 and J is TRBJ1-1, with D tentatively TRBD1 (5 bases). This CDR3 is 15 amino acids long. CDR1 is SGHAT, CDR2 FQNNGV, per germline. V dropped 5 bases and J dropped 1 base, with 14 bases sitting between them. DNA for the CDR3: TGTGCCAGCAGCCCTACGTCTAGGGGGAACACTGAAGCTTTCTTT. Protein: CASSPTSRGNTEAFF.

V is TRBV9 and J is TRBJ1-1, with D unclear. This CDR3 is built from 14 residues. V was shortened by 4 bases and J by 4 bases, with 14 bases between the two germline ends. The germline V gene encodes CDR1 SGDLS and CDR2 YYNGEE. The CDR3 nucleotides are TGTGCCAGCAGCCGGACGTACTTGGGCACTGAAGCTTTCTTT. This codes for CASSRTYLGTEAFF.

The chain uses TRBV12-5 and TRBJ1-1, with 7 bases aligning to TRBD1. Trimming removed 4 bases from V and 1 base from J; junction bases left unmatched: 6. This CDR3 has 15 amino acids. Germline CDR1 is LGHNT and CDR2 is FRNRAP. In nucleotides, the CDR3 is TGTGCTAGTGGTTACCGTCGGACAGGGAACACTGAAGCTTTCTTT. Its translation: CASGYRRTGNTEAFF.

This chain links TRBV5-8 with TRBJ2-3; the match to TRBD2 covers 10 bases. The germline V gene has CDR1 SGHTS and CDR2 YDEGEE. The trim removed 2 bases at V and 2 bases at J, leaving 2 bases unmatched. This CDR3 is 15 amino acids long. Here the CDR3 reads CASSLGLADTDTQYF. Written as DNA, the CDR3 is TGTGCCAGCAGCTTAGGACTAGCGGACACAGATACGCAGTATTTT.

This clone was picked up one time. The chain uses TRBV5-4 and TRBJ1-1, with unresolved D. In germline, CDR1 is SGHNT, CDR2 YYREEE (reference sequence). The CDR3 length is 15 residues. The V end lost 1 base, the J end lost 1 base, and 11 bases lay between the germline ends. The CDR3 DNA sequence: TGTGCCAGCAGCTTGAGGAGGGAATGGAACACTGAAGCTTTCTTT. Its protein is CASSLRREWNTEAFF.

The chain combines TRBV5-1 with TRBJ1-4; D possibly corresponds to TRBD1 (5 bases). Between the trimmed V and J ends, which lost 0 bases and 5 bases, there was a span of 14 bases. Germline CDR1 reads SGHRS; CDR2 reads YFSETQ. This CDR3 region has 16 residues. The CDR3 here is CASSLGRGGNNEKLFF. CDR3 nucleotide sequence: TGCGCCAGCAGCTTGGGCCGGGGGGGGAACAATGAAAAACTGTTTTTT.

This clone has a handful of counts. The genes are TRBV2 and TRBJ1-1, with D perhaps TRBD1 (6 bases). This CDR3 has 13 residues. V was trimmed by 8 bases and J by 6 bases, leaving 16 bases between them. The germline V gene has CDR1 SNHLY and CDR2 FYNNEI. The CDR3 reads CASQYREGSEAFF. The CDR3 nucleotides read TGTGCCAGCCAATACAGGGAAGGTTCTGAAGCTTTCTTT.

The V gene is TRBV6-1, the J gene TRBJ2-7; a possible D gene is TRBD1 (6 bases). The germline gives CDR1 MNHNS, CDR2 SASEGT. The ends were cut back, 6 bases at V and 2 bases at J, with 17 bases in the middle. This CDR3 comprises 15 residues. The CDR3, as DNA: TGTGCCAGCAGAGAAACAGACAGGACCCCCTACGAGCAGTACTTC. Its protein is CASRETDRTPYEQYF.

This chain joins TRBV6-6 and TRBJ2-5, with D tentatively TRBD2 (6 bases). The CDR3 sequence is 15 residues long. Between the trimmed V and J ends, which lost 6 bases and 5 bases, there was a span of 19 bases. The germline V gene encodes CDR1 MNHNY and CDR2 SVGAGI (reference sequence). The CDR3 nucleotides are TGTGCCAGCAGGCTGGGGGGTGTGGGGTCCGAGACCCAGTACTTC. Encoded protein: CASRLGGVGSETQYF.

The chain links TRBV5-1 to TRBJ2-3; no definite D call. Trimming stripped 4 bases from V and 3 bases from J, with 6 bases between. The CDR3 covers 12 residues. CDR1 is SGHRS, CDR2 YFSETQ, per germline. The CDR3 nucleotides are TGCGCCAGCAGCCCGGAAACAGATACGCAGTATTTT. As protein: CASSPETDTQYF.

The rearrangement joins TRBV7-9 to TRBJ1-3; 7 positions match TRBD1. The CDR3 runs 17 residues. With V trimmed by 5 bases and J by 4 bases, 14 bases remained unmatched. Germline assignment: CDR1 SEHNR and CDR2 FQNEAQ (reference sequence). CDR3 nucleotides: TGTGCCAGCAGCCCCAGTGTGATGGAGACAGGGGGAAACACCATATATTTT. As protein: CASSPSVMETGGNTIYF.

This rearrangement joins TRBV5-1 to TRBJ2-3; D is unresolved. Per germline, CDR1 SGHRS and CDR2 YFSETQ. Trimming took 3 bases from V and 3 from J, leaving 8 bases between them. The CDR3 extends over 13 amino acids. CDR3 sequence: CASSSVQTDTQYF. The CDR3, as DNA: TGCGCCAGCAGCTCTGTCCAGACAGATACGCAGTATTTT.

The V gene is TRBV6-4, the J gene TRBJ1-1; D is perhaps TRBD1 (6 bases). V lost 5 bases, J lost 0 bases, and 7 bases lay in between. In germline, CDR1 is MRHNA, CDR2 SNTAGT. CDR3 size: 13 residues. CDR3 sequence: CASSYRVNTEAFF. The CDR3 DNA reads as TGTGCCAGCAGTTACAGGGTGAACACTGAAGCTTTCTTT.

The chain couples TRBV5-1 to TRBJ1-5; perhaps TRBD1 as D (5 bases). The CDR3 runs 14 residues. In germline, CDR1 is SGHRS, CDR2 YFSETQ. V gave up 3 bases and J gave up 1 base, with 8 bases separating them. In nucleotides, the CDR3 is TGCGCCAGCAGCTCGGGGGGAAGCAATCAGCCCCAGCATTTT. Translating gives CASSSGGSNQPQHF.

The chain employs TRBV19 and TRBJ2-7; tentatively, D is TRBD1 (6 bases). Germline values: CDR1 LNHDA, CDR2 SQIVND (reference sequence). The CDR3 runs 11 residues. V was cut by 10 bases and J by 7 bases, with 14 bases left in between. The CDR3, as DNA: TGTGCCACCGAGGACAGCTGGGAGCAGTACTTC. This encodes CATEDSWEQYF.

This chain uses TRBV4-3 with TRBJ1-2; unclear D gene. Germline V gene sequence: CDR1 LGHNA, CDR2 YSLEER. Trimming pared 0 bases from V and 1 base from J, leaving 6 bases between. The CDR3 covers 14 residues. The CDR3 nucleotides read TGCGCCAGCAGCCAAGAAACAGATAACTATGGCTACACCTTC. Protein product: CASSQETDNYGYTF.

J is TRBJ2-1 and V is TRBV7-3, with D unresolved. This CDR3 region has 15 residues. CDR1 is SGHTA and CDR2 is FQGTGA in the germline V gene. With 5 bases removed from V and 1 base from J, the gap between germline ends came to 12 bases. CDR3 protein: CASSPTPLSYNEQFF. CDR3 coding DNA: TGTGCCAGCAGCCCCACTCCCCTTTCCTACAATGAGCAGTTCTTC.

The rearrangement links TRBV4-3 to TRBJ2-1; the D call may be TRBD1 or TRBD2 (5 bases each). This CDR3 has 16 amino acids. The V gene lost 0 bases and the J gene lost 7 bases, with 16 bases spanning the gap. CDR1 and CDR2 from the germline V gene are LGHNA and YSLEER. The CDR3 DNA follows: TGCGCCAGCAGCCAAGATGGGGGTTGGGGCTTTAATGAGCAGTTCTTC. Its translation: CASSQDGGWGFNEQFF.

The chain has TRBV4-3 and TRBJ2-7, with 10 nucleotides matching TRBD1. Germline V gene data show CDR1 as LGHNA and CDR2 as YSLEER. Trimming took 0 bases from V and 9 from J; bases not matched to a gene: 8. The CDR3 extends over 15 amino acids. The CDR3 here is CASSQDPGQGGVQYF. The CDR3 DNA follows: TGCGCCAGCAGCCAAGACCCCGGACAGGGGGGGGTGCAGTACTTC.

The sample holds one count of this clone. The J gene is TRBJ1-5, the V gene TRBV5-6, with unresolved D. The CDR3 is 15 amino acids. Per germline, CDR1 SGHDT and CDR2 YYEEEE. The ends were cut back, 2 bases at V and 3 bases at J, with 12 bases in the middle. The CDR3 loop reads CASSLTARFNQPQHF. In nucleotides, the CDR3 is TGTGCCAGCAGCTTAACAGCCAGGTTCAATCAGCCCCAGCATTTT.

The rearrangement joins TRBV15 to TRBJ1-1; possible D gene TRBD1, 5 bases. The CDR3 spans 13 residues. The V gene's germline CDR1 is LNHNV and CDR2 YYDKDF (reference sequence). The V and J ends lost 1 base and 10 bases respectively, with 13 bases between them. This chain's CDR3 is CATSRVSGYIAFF. The CDR3 DNA reads as TGTGCCACCAGCAGAGTTTCAGGGTATATAGCTTTCTTT.